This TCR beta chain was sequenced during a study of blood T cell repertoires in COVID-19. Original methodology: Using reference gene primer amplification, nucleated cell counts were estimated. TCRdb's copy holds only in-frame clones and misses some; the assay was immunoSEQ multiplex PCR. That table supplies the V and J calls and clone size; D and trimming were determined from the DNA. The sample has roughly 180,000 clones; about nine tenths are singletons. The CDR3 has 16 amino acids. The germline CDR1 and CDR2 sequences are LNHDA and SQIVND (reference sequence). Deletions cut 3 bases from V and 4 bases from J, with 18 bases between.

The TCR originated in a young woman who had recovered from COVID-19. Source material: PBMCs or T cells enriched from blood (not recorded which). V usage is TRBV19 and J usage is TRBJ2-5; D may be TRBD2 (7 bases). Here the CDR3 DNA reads TGTGCCAGTAGTATCCTGGGGGGGGGCCTCCGAGAGACCCAGTACTTC. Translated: CASSILGGGLRETQYF. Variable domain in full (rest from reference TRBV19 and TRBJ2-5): DGGITQSPKYLFRKEGQNVTLSCEQNLNHDAMYWYRQDPGQGLRLIYYSQIVNDFQKGDIAEGYSVSREKKESFPLTVTSAQKNPTAFYLCASSILGGGLRETQYFGPGTRLLVL.